This T cell receptor (beta chain) was identified during a study of neoadjuvant anti-PD-1 for oral cavity cancer (TCRdb year 2021). Regarding the study in general: Before undergoing curative-intent surgical resection, most patients got three to four biweekly nivolumab doses at 3 mg/kg. A fourth nivolumab dose was given around day 43 to patients without progression, and definitive surgical resection was performed in those patients on days 50-56. Under RECIST 1.1, a patient counted as a responder if showing complete response, partial response or stable disease, and as a non-responder if showing progression. An approximately 30% response rate was observed in the parent correlative cohort, in which over 9 patients were included.

What the authors observed across the whole study: Higher pretreatment blood TCRbeta clonality and lower post-treatment tumor TCRbeta clonality were correlated with higher pretreatment blood Treg/Th17 ratios. After neoadjuvant nivolumab, significantly higher T cell clonality (Gini index) was found within PBMCs in non-responders than in responders. Only a few patients per response group were included in the TCR analyses, and the authors called for validation in larger cohorts.

The time point label here, explained by the study, means: before neoadjuvant nivolumab. Patients were newly diagnosed with stage II-IVA oral cavity squamous cell carcinoma and had received no prior systemic or radiation treatment. Everyone in the cohort had locally advanced, HPV-negative oral cavity squamous cell carcinoma. Peripheral blood mononuclear cells were analyzed directly and were not maintained or expanded in culture. Samples were obtained from a longitudinal correlative study of a single-arm phase II trial of neoadjuvant nivolumab in oral cavity squamous cell carcinoma. Subject-matched pre- and post-treatment PBMCs and tumors from three responders and three non-responders underwent genomic DNA-based TCRbeta sequencing. Peripheral blood mononuclear cells were collected once before nivolumab treatment and again after treatment, at the time of surgery. Genomic DNA was isolated from PBMCs using the Maxwell RSC DNA from Cells kit.

PBMC libraries used mostly 480 ng of input genomic DNA for deep sequencing, with six replicates per sample. The immunoSEQ hsTCRbeta kit was used to prepare TCRbeta libraries according to the manufacturer's instructions. Sequencing of the completed libraries took place using an Illumina NovaSeq 6000 S4 flow cell after they had been pooled to about 3 nM. For the original study's pipeline: Raw data preprocessing and quality control were performed with the immunoSEQ Analyzer. The analysis was limited to productive rearrangements, and each clonotype was defined by a unique CDR3 amino acid sequence. Repertoire clonality was estimated as the Gini-Simpson index, computed with the R package tcR. Student's t test was used to compare Gini indices, while Pearson correlation assessed associations with tumor size change. TCRdb obtained this table from immuneACCESS and retained in-frame rearrangements with V and J assigned. These tables miss some clones; where compared with another copy, unresolved V genes account for less than half of the shortfall, and the remainder is unexplained. The V and J calls and the clone size are those of that table, but D and trimming were determined from the DNA. The sample includes 15,000 to 20,000 clones, with roughly 72% observed a single time. The top ten constitute around 2.6% of the sample.

From its cysteine to its phenylalanine, the CDR3 spans 14 amino acids. This entry keeps only the CDR3 DNA: 42 bases, framed from base 1. The CDR1 and CDR2 encoded by the germline V gene (reference sequence) are SGHNT and YYREEE. Trimming takes 4 bases off V and 5 bases off J; junction bases not matched to a gene: 9. About this clone: The target of this receptor is not known. No much larger clone is present one base from it, and per-base qualities are unavailable.

The chain is encoded by TRBV5-4 joined to TRBJ2-7; 7 bases in the middle match TRBD2. The source of this sequence is a person between 40 and 79 years old with oral cavity squamous cell carcinoma. The sequenced sample was PBMCs, obtained before nivolumab (anti-PD-1) treatment. For the CDR3, the sequence is CASSLRLAINEQYF. The DNA sequence is given as TGTGCCAGCAGCCTAAGACTAGCAATCAACGAGCAGTACTTC.